The T cell receptor (beta chain) under discussion was sequenced for a study of beta chain features in type 1 diabetes. Points from the study as a whole: Significant though moderate, a shortening of TCRB CDR3s appeared in all four CD4+ subsets of Type 1 diabetes patients.

CDR1 and CDR2 from the germline V gene are SQVTM and ANQGSEA. V was clipped by 3 bases and J by 2 bases; unmatched bases: 11. The CDR3 sequence is 16 residues long. Comment on this clone: Its antigen is currently unknown.

Since all of the isolated RNA was reverse transcribed, expressed TCRB transcripts were what got sequenced. The data were produced by immunoSEQ multiplex PCR, yet TCRdb's version contains in-frame clones alone and is incomplete. The sample lists 150,000 to 200,000 clones, roughly 60% seen once, with 0.08% to 0.09% in the top ten. The TCR comes from a man aged 25 to 40 with type 1 diabetes. The gene calls are TRBV29-1 and TRBJ2-3, with 7 bases aligning to TRBD1. Sequenced: naive CD4+ T cells from blood. CDR3 sequence: CSVDSGQVFFTDTQYF. The CDR3 DNA reads TGCAGCGTTGATTCCGGACAGGTCTTTTTCACAGATACGCAGTATTTT.